A selection of T cell receptor beta chains follows, all from one sample in a study of T-cell reconstitution after alpha-beta-depleted transplantation in children. One entry per CDR3 protein, called by TCRdb with MiXCR from the PCR reads. Of about 980,000 distinct CDR3 sequences in the sample, about 26% were seen once. The sample in question was PBMCs, mostly from graft donor cells, obtained 360 days after TCRalphabeta/CD19-depleted stem cell transplant. These receptors all come from a boy in the first two years of life who had a stem cell transplant for SCID, so the T cells may come from the graft donor. CDR3s include the opening cysteine and the closing phenylalanine or tryptophan. A D gene is named only where the DNA matches it firmly. Some rows have no size entry. The others give once, few or many, or a class for an expanded clone.

size	V	J	D	CDR3	DNA
.	TRBV6-1	TRBJ2-5	.	CASRPVVLGGETQYF	TGTGCCAGCAGGCCGGTCGTCCTAGGGGGAGAGACCCAGTACTTC
few	TRBV27	TRBJ2-7	.	CATWTASSYEQYF	TGTGCCACCTGGACAGCCAGCTCCTACGAGCAGTACTTC
.	TRBV4-1	TRBJ2-1	.	CASSHGRVRGGYNEQFF	TGCGCCAGCAGCCACGGACGGGTCAGGGGCGGCTACAATGAGCAGTTCTTC
.	TRBV28	TRBJ2-2	.	CASSLGDRSTGELFF	TGTGCCAGCAGTTTAGGCGACAGGTCCACCGGGGAGCTGTTTTTT
.	TRBV5-1	TRBJ2-2	TRBD1	CASSLSIQGARNTGELFF	TGCGCCAGCAGCTTGTCGATCCAGGGGGCGCGGAACACCGGGGAGCTGTTTTTT
once	TRBV20-1	TRBJ2-7	TRBD1	CSARAGTGVRTYEQYF	TGCAGTGCTAGAGCGGGGACAGGAGTAAGGACCTACGAGCAGTACTTC
few	TRBV12-3/TRBV12-4	TRBJ2-3	.	CASSFVRASTDTQYF	TGTGCCAGCAGTTTCGTGCGTGCTAGCACAGATACGCAGTATTTT
.	TRBV11-2	TRBJ2-3	.	CASSLIVGGITDTQYF	TGTGCCAGCAGCTTAATCGTGGGGGGTATTACAGATACGCAGTATTTT
few	TRBV20-1	TRBJ2-2	TRBD1	CSASSQGANGELFF	TGCAGTGCTAGTTCACAGGGGGCTAACGGGGAGCTGTTTTTT
.	TRBV20-1	TRBJ2-7	.	CSRRTSHSYEQYF	TGCAGCCGAAGGACGTCCCACTCCTACGAGCAGTACTTC
many	TRBV5-1	TRBJ2-3	TRBD2	CASTQFSGGPGDTQYF	TGCGCCAGCACCCAATTTAGCGGGGGCCCCGGGGATACGCAGTATTTT
few	TRBV20-1	TRBJ2-7	TRBD2	CSAFPGLGGYEQYF	TGCAGTGCCTTTCCGGGACTAGGGGGCTACGAGCAGTACTTC
.	TRBV4-1	TRBJ2-5	.	CASSQSPAEETQYF	TGCGCCAGCAGCCAGTCACCCGCGGAAGAGACCCAGTACTTC
few	TRBV7-9	TRBJ2-3	.	CASSLSLGNTQYF	TGTGCCAGCAGCTTAAGTCTGGGGAATACGCAGTATTTT
.	TRBV6-1	TRBJ2-7	.	CASREATGLYEQYF	TGTGCCAGCAGGGAGGCAACAGGGCTCTACGAGCAGTACTTC
.	TRBV7-3	TRBJ2-3	TRBD2	CASSRTSDGTDTQYF	TGTGCCAGCAGTAGGACTAGCGACGGCACAGATACGCAGTATTTT
few	TRBV9	TRBJ2-4	.	CASSQGSAKNIQYF	TGTGCCAGCAGCCAGGGGTCGGCTAAAAACATTCAGTACTTC
.	TRBV5-1	TRBJ2-5	TRBD2	CASSLASGGSMRETQYF	TGCGCCAGCAGCTTGGCTAGCGGGGGGTCCATGAGGGAGACCCAGTACTTC
.	TRBV6-6	TRBJ2-1	.	CASSYMLEQFF	TGTGCCAGCAGTTACATGCTCGAGCAGTTCTTC
once	TRBV12-3/TRBV12-4	TRBJ1-6	.	CASSKGVSNSPLHF	TGTGCCAGCAGTAAGGGGGTTAGCAATTCACCCCTCCACTTT
few	TRBV12-3/TRBV12-4	TRBJ2-5	TRBD2	CASSLGAGIQETQYF	TGTGCCAGCAGTTTAGGAGCGGGGATACAAGAGACCCAGTACTTC
few	TRBV15	TRBJ2-7	TRBD1	CATSTSGTGAYEQYF	TGTGCCACCAGCACGTCCGGGACAGGGGCCTACGAGCAGTACTTC
few	TRBV3-1	TRBJ1-3	.	CASSQPRQPGSGNTIYF	TGTGCCAGCAGCCAGCCCAGACAGCCCGGCTCTGGAAACACCATATATTTT
.	TRBV6-2/TRBV6-3	TRBJ2-2	.	CASSYRSVANTGELFF	TGTGCCAGCAGTTATCGTTCGGTGGCGAACACCGGGGAGCTGTTTTTT